What follows are 29 T cell receptor beta chains derived from one specimen sequenced in a study of neoadjuvant anti-PD-1 for oral cavity cancer. Generated by immunoSEQ multiplex PCR, the TCRdb table keeps only in-frame clones and is missing some. Of around 7,200 clones listed, 48% were seen once; the top ten hold 11%. Source: tumor tissue, taken before nivolumab (anti-PD-1) treatment. These receptors came from a person aged 40 to 85 with oral cavity squamous cell carcinoma.

The chain is built from TRBV30 and TRBJ2-6; possible D gene TRBD2, 5 bases. The germline gives CDR1 GTSNPN, CDR2 SVGIG (reference sequence). The CDR3 consists of 14 residues. V shed 4 bases and J shed 4 bases, with 11 bases lying between them. This CDR3 reads CAWMGPGGANVLTF. The CDR3 DNA reads as TGTGCCTGGATGGGCCCGGGAGGGGCCAACGTCCTGACTTTC.

This clone has more than one count but fewer than ten. This sequence joins TRBV25-1 and TRBJ2-7, with a possible D match to TRBD2 (5 bases). With 4 bases removed from V and 2 bases from J, the gap between germline ends came to 9 bases. In germline, CDR1 is MGHDK, CDR2 SYGVNS. This CDR3 has 13 residues. CDR3 in amino acids: CASSGAVTYEQYF. CDR3 nucleotides: TGTGCCAGCAGTGGAGCGGTTACCTACGAGCAGTACTTC.

This clone was seen once. The chain recombines TRBV6-6 with TRBJ2-7; TRBD1 matches at 9 bases. Germline trimming cut 6 bases from V and 5 bases from J; bases unmatched to any gene: 8. Germline lookup yields CDR1 MNHNY and CDR2 SVGAGI (reference sequence). The CDR3 consists of 14 residues. CDR3 bases: TGTGCCAGCAGCCTCCGGGACAGGGTCAACGAGCAGTACTTC. It is translated as CASSLRDRVNEQYF.

The chain couples TRBV6-5 to TRBJ1-2; D might be TRBD1 (5 bases). The CDR3 sequence is 15 residues long. Per germline, CDR1 MNHEY and CDR2 SVGAGI. Trimming took off 6 bases at V and 4 bases at J, with 18 bases between the two ends. CDR3 protein: CASSHGGRVGYGYTF. Here the CDR3 DNA reads TGTGCCAGCAGCCATGGGGGGAGGGTGGGCTATGGCTACACCTTC.

The J gene is TRBJ1-1, the V gene TRBV6-5; TRBD1 is a possible D gene (6 bases). V was shortened by 5 bases and J by 4 bases, with 14 bases between the two germline ends. This CDR3 has 14 residues. The germline gives CDR1 MNHEY, CDR2 SVGAGI. The CDR3 DNA is TGTGCCAGCAGTCCAAGGGGGGGTGGCACTGAAGCTTTCTTT. This sequence encodes CASSPRGGGTEAFF.

This clone came up a few times. Other nucleotide sequences from this sample produce the same CDR3. The gene calls are TRBV6-5 and TRBJ2-4, with a weak D call TRBD1 (5 bases). The germline CDR1 and CDR2 sequences are MNHEY and SVGAGI. Trimming took off 8 bases at V and 12 bases at J, with 20 bases between the two ends. This CDR3 region has 13 residues. CDR3 sequence: CASARQGRRNQYF. The CDR3 coding sequence is TGTGCCAGCGCGAGGCAGGGAAGGAGAAATCAGTACTTC.

This chain links TRBV30 with TRBJ2-1, with 9 bases fitting TRBD1. With 0 bases clipped from V and 1 base from J, the junction kept 4 bases outside the gene matches. This CDR3 has 16 amino acids. From germline, CDR1 is GTSNPN and CDR2 SVGIG (reference sequence). The CDR3 DNA reads as TGTGCCTGGAGTGTAGGCGGGACAGGGTCCTACAATGAGCAGTTCTTC. Translating it yields CAWSVGGTGSYNEQFF.

The J gene is TRBJ2-1, the V gene TRBV5-1; no clear D. This CDR3 is built from 13 residues. The germline V and J ends were trimmed by 3 bases and 7 bases, with 11 bases remaining between them. The germline V gene has CDR1 SGHRS and CDR2 YFSETQ. The CDR3 sequence is CASSSPSGNEQFF. CDR3 sequence (DNA): TGCGCCAGCAGCTCGCCCTCGGGTAATGAGCAGTTCTTC.

The chain links TRBV4-1 to TRBJ2-1, with 9 positions matching TRBD2. Losses at the gene ends were 4 bases for V and 6 bases for J; bases not matched to a gene: 13. Germline lookup yields CDR1 MGHRA and CDR2 YSYEKL. The CDR3 totals 17 residues. This CDR3 is CASSRSGLAGDPNEQFF. In DNA, the CDR3 is TGCGCCAGCAGCCGGTCTGGGTTAGCGGGAGACCCCAATGAGCAGTTCTTC.

V and J are TRBV27 and TRBJ2-7, with TRBD2 matching over 12 bases. This CDR3 region has 16 residues. Germline V gene sequence: CDR1 MNHEY, CDR2 SMNVEV (reference sequence). The junction had 11 bases not matched to a gene; V was cut back by 6 bases and J by 5 bases. CDR3 in amino acids: CASSLSPTSGSDEQYF. CDR3 bases: TGTGCCAGCAGCCTATCCCCGACTAGCGGGAGTGACGAGCAGTACTTC.

The V gene is TRBV29-1, the J gene TRBJ2-7, with 9 bases fitting TRBD1. Germline CDR1 is SQVTM and CDR2 is ANQGSEA. CDR3 size: 13 residues. V shed 8 bases and J 6 bases; nucleotides not matched to a gene: 11. The CDR3 spells CSLIRDREAEQYF. CDR3 nucleotides: TGCAGCCTTATCAGGGACAGGGAGGCCGAGCAGTACTTC.

DNA of the CDR3: TGTGCCTGGAGTGGCTATGAAGCGGCGAACACCGGGGAGCTGTTTTTT. Amino acid sequence: CAWSGYEAANTGELFF. V gene TRBV30 combines with J gene TRBJ2-2; TRBD2 is a possible D gene (5 bases). The V gene lost 1 base and the J gene lost 0 bases, with 12 bases spanning the gap. This CDR3 comprises 16 residues. Germline V gene data show CDR1 as GTSNPN and CDR2 as SVGIG (reference sequence).

CDR3 sequence reads: CASTRAQLVQETQYF. In nucleotides, the CDR3 is TGTGCCAGCACTAGGGCACAATTAGTCCAAGAGACCCAGTACTTC. This chain uses TRBV28 with TRBJ2-5, with D hard to call. Trimming pared 7 bases from V and 1 base from J, leaving 16 bases between. Germline CDR1 and CDR2: MDHEN and SYDVKM. The CDR3 contains 15 residues.

The chain couples TRBV10-2 to TRBJ2-3; a possible D gene is TRBD2 (6 bases). Germline loops: CDR1 WSHSY, CDR2 SAAADI. This CDR3 region has 14 residues. The CDR3 loop reads CVTGEGGATDTQYF. In nucleotides, the CDR3 is TGCGTTACGGGAGAGGGAGGAGCCACAGATACGCAGTATTTT.

By its share, this clone is medium-sized. This sample also contains other DNA sequences that code for the same CDR3. V usage is TRBV19 and J usage is TRBJ1-2; weak D call: TRBD1 (5 bases). Germline V gene lookup returns CDR1 LNHDA and CDR2 SQIVND (reference sequence). The ends were cut back, 3 bases at V and 8 bases at J, with 10 bases in the middle. The CDR3 loop spans 12 amino acids. The CDR3 protein is CASSIGGDGYTF. CDR3 DNA: TGTGCCAGTAGTATCGGAGGGGACGGCTACACCTTC.

The chain is built from TRBV19 and TRBJ1-5; TRBD1 matches at 9 bases. The CDR3 runs to 17 residues. From germline, CDR1 is LNHDA and CDR2 SQIVND (reference sequence). With 6 bases clipped from V and 2 bases from J, the junction kept 11 bases outside the gene matches. CDR3 DNA sequence: TGTGCCAGTAGGATCTCTGGGACAGGGATTGGCAATCAGCCCCAGCATTTT. Translating it yields CASRISGTGIGNQPQHF.

This chain links TRBV19 with TRBJ2-3; TRBD2 aligns across 14 bases. Germline V gene sequence: CDR1 LNHDA, CDR2 SQIVND (reference sequence). CDR3 length: 15 amino acids. V lost 7 bases to trimming and J lost 6 bases; unmatched junction nucleotides: 6. The CDR3 loop is CASTGLAGATDTQYF. CDR3 sequence (DNA): TGTGCCAGTACGGGACTAGCGGGAGCAACGGATACGCAGTATTTT. Full variable domain (outside the CDR3, taken from reference TRBV19 and TRBJ2-3): DGGITQSPKYLFRKEGQNVTLSCEQNLNHDAMYWYRQDPGQGLRLIYYSQIVNDFQKGDIAEGYSVSREKKESFPLTVTSAQKNPTAFYLCASTGLAGATDTQYFGPGTRLTVL.

The V gene is TRBV27, the J gene TRBJ2-3, with D possibly TRBD2 on 6 matching bases. Between the trimmed V and J ends, which lost 4 bases and 2 bases, there was a span of 13 bases. The CDR3 totals 15 residues. Germline CDR1 and CDR2: MNHEY and SMNVEV (reference sequence). CDR3 protein: CASSSWGGPTDTQYF. For the CDR3, the DNA is TGTGCCAGCAGTTCCTGGGGAGGCCCCACAGATACGCAGTATTTT.

This chain uses TRBV6-1 with TRBJ1-5; D not resolved. Deletions cut 6 bases from V and 5 bases from J, with 8 bases between. The CDR3 is 12 amino acids. From germline, CDR1 is MNHNS and CDR2 SASEGT. The CDR3 sequence: CASRDGYQPQHF. CDR3 bases: TGTGCCAGCAGGGACGGGTATCAGCCCCAGCATTTT.

The rearrangement joins TRBV2 to TRBJ1-2; 7 bases are a match to TRBD1. This CDR3 is 14 amino acids long. V shed 6 bases, J shed 1 base, and the junction held 5 bases outside the gene matches. Germline V gene lookup returns CDR1 SNHLY and CDR2 FYNNEI. This chain's CDR3 is CASRRQGNNYGYTF. DNA of the CDR3: TGTGCCAGCAGAAGACAGGGAAATAACTATGGCTACACCTTC. Combining the CDR3 with reference TRBV2 and TRBJ1-2 gives the whole variable domain EPEVTQTPSHQVTQMGQEVILRCVPISNHLYFYWYRQILGQKVEFLVSFYNNEISEKSEIFDDQFSVERPDGSNFTLKIRSTKLEDSAMYFCASRRQGNNYGYTFGSGTRLTVV.

The chain uses TRBV9 and TRBJ2-2, with 13 nucleotides matching TRBD2. The CDR3 covers 16 residues. Germline CDR1 is SGDLS and CDR2 is YYNGEE. V shed 4 bases, J shed 1 base, and the junction held 1 base outside the gene matches. CDR3 in DNA: TGTGCCAGCAGCTGGACTAGCGGGGGGAACACCGGGGAGCTGTTTTTT. Protein sequence: CASSWTSGGNTGELFF.

For the CDR3, the DNA is TGTGCCAGCACCCCAGGTCAGGGGGTTGACGAGCAGTACTTC. The encoded protein is CASTPGQGVDEQYF. The rearrangement links TRBV28 to TRBJ2-7, with 7 bases fitting TRBD1. With V trimmed by 7 bases and J by 5 bases, 11 bases remained unmatched. The CDR3 runs to 14 residues. Germline assignment: CDR1 MDHEN and CDR2 SYDVKM.

The chain has TRBV5-1 and TRBJ1-3; TRBD1 is a possible D gene (5 bases). The CDR3 loop spans 16 amino acids. V was cut by 2 bases and J by 1 base, with 13 bases left in between. Germline CDR1 is SGHRS and CDR2 is YFSETQ. In nucleotides, the CDR3 is TGCGCCAGCAGCTTATTGGGACCTACATCTGGAAACACCATATATTTT. Amino acid sequence: CASSLLGPTSGNTIYF.

The J gene is TRBJ2-5, the V gene TRBV20-1; D not certain. V was pared by 3 bases and J by 4 bases, with 6 bases between. The CDR3 length is 11 residues. CDR1 and CDR2 from the germline V gene are DFQATT and SNEGSKA (reference sequence). The CDR3 is CSASSGETQYF. The CDR3 nucleotides are TGCAGTGCTAGTTCGGGAGAGACCCAGTACTTC.

This chain joins TRBV10-3 and TRBJ1-1; 10 nucleotides match TRBD1. The germline gives CDR1 ENHRY, CDR2 SYGVKD. The V segment lost 3 bases and the J segment 2 bases; nucleotides outside the gene matches: 3. This CDR3 has 15 amino acids. In nucleotides, the CDR3 is TGTGCCATCAGTGATACGACAGGGGGCAACACTGAAGCTTTCTTT. Protein: CAISDTTGGNTEAFF.

This chain connects TRBV9 to TRBJ1-2, with 7 positions matching TRBD1. Germline trimming cut 0 bases from V and 8 bases from J; bases unmatched to any gene: 13. Germline lookup yields CDR1 SGDLS and CDR2 YYNGEE. The CDR3 is 16 amino acids. The CDR3 DNA reads TGTGCCAGCAGCGTAGGAGTTGGAGACAGGGTGAGGGGCTACACCTTC. Encoded protein: CASSVGVGDRVRGYTF. The full variable domain, its missing parts supplied by reference TRBV9 and TRBJ1-2, is DSGVTQTPKHLITATGQRVTLRCSPRSGDLSVYWYQQSLDQGLQFLIQYYNGEERAKGNILERFSAQQFPDLHSELNLSSLELGDSALYFCASSVGVGDRVRGYTFGSGTRLTVV.

The gene calls are TRBV27 and TRBJ1-4; 10 bases agree with TRBD1. The CDR3 extends over 14 amino acids. The germline V gene has CDR1 MNHEY and CDR2 SMNVEV (reference sequence). V shed 6 bases, J shed 7 bases, and the junction held 5 bases outside the gene matches. The CDR3 DNA is TGTGCCAGCAGGGCCGGGACAGGGGTTGAAAAACTGTTTTTT. Translation: CASRAGTGVEKLFF. Combining the CDR3 with reference TRBV27 and TRBJ1-4 gives the whole variable domain EAQVTQNPRYLITVTGKKLTVTCSQNMNHEYMSWYRQDPGLGLRQIYYSMNVEVTDKGDVPEGYKVSRKEKRNFPLILESPSPNQTSLYFCASRAGTGVEKLFFGSGTQLSVL.

DNA for the CDR3: TGTGCCAGCAGTTTAGGCAGGGCCAATGAGCAGTTCTTC. Its translation: CASSLGRANEQFF. This chain uses TRBV28 with TRBJ2-1; TRBD1 is a possible D gene (5 bases). The CDR3 has 13 amino acids. V lost 2 bases, J lost 6 bases, and 8 bases lay in between. Germline values: CDR1 MDHEN, CDR2 SYDVKM.

This clone has more than one count but fewer than ten. The V and J genes are TRBV6-5 and TRBJ1-1, with unresolved D. The CDR3 length is 12 residues. Germline CDR1 and CDR2: MNHEY and SVGAGI. Trimming cost V 5 bases and J 5 bases, with 9 bases left between them. The CDR3 DNA sequence: TGTGCCAGCAGTGACTGGAGGACTGAAGCTTTCTTT. Protein product: CASSDWRTEAFF.